This entry features one T cell receptor beta chain sequence. Its target is not known. This sample was taken from a study of cytomegalovirus exposure and HLA in healthy donors. Whole-study findings and limits: Fewer N-insertions than the roughly 670-donor mean were reportedly shown by an Asian-associated ancestry cluster in a later analysis. It was 164 TCR beta chains that were listed as cytomegalovirus-associated. Among the most significant clusters, several appeared linked to common viral pathogens in a later analysis. DRB1 showed the most TCR associations and HLA-C the fewest in a later analysis, as rates varied by HLA locus.

Amplification used 60 Vbeta primers and 13 Jbeta primers. Assay: immunoSEQ multiplex PCR; the TCRdb copy retains only in-frame clones and omits some. The data contain roughly 170,000 clones, 70% to 90% of them singletons. This CDR3 contains 11 residues. CDR1 and CDR2 (germline): SNHLY, FYNNEI. V was cut by 0 bases and J by 7 bases, with 3 bases left in between. The chain couples TRBV2 to TRBJ1-2; D is ambiguous. Sequencing input: PBMCs. The clonotype comes from a girl aged 10 to 17 in good health and CMV-seropositive. This CDR3 reads CASSEAGGYTF. The CDR3 coding sequence is TGTGCCAGCAGTGAAGCCGGTGGCTACACCTTC.